This T cell receptor beta chain originates from a study of blood T cell repertoires in COVID-19. Study-wide context: Specimens from acute and convalescent COVID-19 originated in the United States, Italy and Spain. From T cells, B-cell-depleted T cells, or PBMCs came the material, which was cDNA or gDNA.

Per the study methods: Counts of nucleated cells, estimated from reference gene primer amplification, were obtained. The table came from immunoSEQ multiplex PCR; TCRdb's copy has only in-frame clones and leaves some out. That table gives V, J and clone size, and the DNA gave D and trimming. The sample has about 220,000 clones; roughly 82% are singletons. Sequencing was done on a sample of peripheral blood. The sequence was obtained from a man aged 45-60 years with active or convalescent COVID-19.

In nucleotides, the CDR3 is TGCGCCAGCAGCCCGACTAGCGGGAGTTACAATGAGCAGTTCTTC. Protein: CASSPTSGSYNEQFF. The J gene is TRBJ2-1, the V gene TRBV5-1, with 12 bases identical to TRBD2. V shed 4 bases and J 4 bases; nucleotides not matched to a gene: 3. The CDR3 spans 15 residues. Germline V gene sequence: CDR1 SGHRS, CDR2 YFSETQ.